A single sample gave rise to the 30 T cell receptor beta chains below, sequenced in a study of circulating and synovial CD4+ cells in juvenile arthritis. Clones were read by immunoSEQ multiplex PCR, and TCRdb kept only the in-frame ones, dropping some. The table lists about 32,000 clones, around 93% of them singletons. Sequencing used CD4+ T cells from blood. These receptor sequences come from a human donor with juvenile idiopathic arthritis.

The chain employs TRBV5-8 and TRBJ1-5; D remains unclear. CDR1 and CDR2 from the germline V gene are SGHTS and YDEGEE. CDR3 size: 15 residues. Trimming took 0 bases from V and 4 from J, leaving 11 bases between them. DNA of the CDR3: TGTGCCAGCAGCTTGGGGCGGATTCAGAATCAGCCCCAGCATTTT. It yields the protein CASSLGRIQNQPQHF.

The rearrangement joins TRBV4-1 to TRBJ2-3, with D possibly matching TRBD2 (6 bases). This CDR3 contains 14 residues. Trimming stripped 4 bases from V and 5 bases from J, with 13 bases between. Germline CDR1 and CDR2: MGHRA and YSYEKL. As DNA, the CDR3 is TGCGCCAGCAGCCTCTTCCGGGACTTAGATACGCAGTATTTT. Protein product: CASSLFRDLDTQYF.

The chain has TRBV6-1 and TRBJ2-1, with 8 bases aligning to TRBD2. This CDR3 is built from 20 residues. Per germline, CDR1 MNHNS and CDR2 SASEGT. J lost 9 bases, V lost 3 bases, and 25 bases had no gene match. The CDR3 loop is CASSDRLRAVREGVSGEQFF. DNA of the CDR3: TGTGCCAGCAGTGACCGTTTGAGGGCCGTCCGGGAGGGGGTGTCGGGTGAGCAGTTCTTC.

About this clone: A read error may produce the germline difference seen at one junction end. V usage is TRBV7-9 and J usage is TRBJ2-4, with 9 bases that match TRBD1. The germline gives CDR1 SEHNR, CDR2 FQNEAQ (reference sequence). The CDR3 is made up of 12 amino acids. In DNA form, the CDR3 reads TGTGCCAGCAGCCTCCGGGACAGGGACCCCAACTTC. Translating gives CASSLRDRDPNF.

This chain links TRBV11-1 with TRBJ2-5; 13 nucleotides align to TRBD2. Germline V lookup: CDR1 SGHAT, CDR2 FQDESV (reference sequence). With V trimmed by 4 bases and J by 6 bases, 11 bases remained unmatched. This CDR3 has 17 amino acids. For the CDR3, the DNA is TGTGCCAGCAGCTCCGGACTAGCGGGAGTGGGTATGAAGACCCAGTACTTC. Encoded protein: CASSSGLAGVGMKTQYF. The complete variable domain, with remaining parts taken from reference TRBV11-1 and TRBJ2-5, reads EAEVAQSPRYKITEKSQAVAFWCDPISGHATLYWYRQILGQGPELLVQFQDESVVDDSQLPKDRFSAERLKGVDSTLKIQPAELGDSAMYLCASSSGLAGVGMKTQYFGPGTRLLVL.

The gene calls are TRBV5-6 and TRBJ2-1; D gene uncertain. Germline CDR1 is SGHDT and CDR2 is YYEEEE. Between the trimmed V and J ends, which lost 3 bases and 8 bases, there was a span of 9 bases. The CDR3 sequence is 12 residues long. The CDR3 bases are TGTGCCAGCAGCTCCAGTGGCTATGAGCAGTTCTTC. Amino acid sequence: CASSSSGYEQFF.

V is TRBV6-1 and J is TRBJ2-2; 9 bases are a match to TRBD2. This CDR3 contains 15 residues. Unmatched junction bases numbered 8, after V lost 8 bases and J lost 4 bases. Germline lookup yields CDR1 MNHNS and CDR2 SASEGT. The DNA for the CDR3 is TGTGCCAGCCCACGGGTAGCGGGAGTCACCGGGGAGCTGTTTTTT. Translation gives CASPRVAGVTGELFF.

V and J are TRBV6-6 and TRBJ2-1; 8 bases are shared with TRBD2. Germline loops: CDR1 MNHNY, CDR2 SVGAGI (reference sequence). This CDR3 spans 16 amino acids. V lost 6 bases to trimming and J lost 1 base; unmatched junction nucleotides: 8. CDR3 in DNA: TGTGCCAGCAGGACCGGGACTAGATTATCCTACAATGAGCAGTTCTTC. It translates to CASRTGTRLSYNEQFF.

There are a few counts of this clone. This sequence joins TRBV19 and TRBJ1-1, with 8 bases aligning to TRBD1. CDR1 is LNHDA, CDR2 SQIVND, per germline (reference sequence). V shed 4 bases, J shed 4 bases, and the junction held 5 bases outside the gene matches. The CDR3 is made up of 14 amino acids. This CDR3 is CASSKPTGVTEAFF. CDR3 DNA: TGTGCCAGTAGTAAACCGACAGGGGTCACTGAAGCTTTCTTT.

The CDR3 loop reads CAWSVRGEKLFF. The CDR3 DNA is TGTGCCTGGAGTGTCAGGGGTGAAAAACTGTTTTTT. The chain recombines TRBV30 with TRBJ1-4; TRBD1 might be the D (6 bases). V was cut by 0 bases and J by 7 bases, with 6 bases left in between. The germline gives CDR1 GTSNPN, CDR2 SVGIG (reference sequence). The CDR3 spans 12 residues.

This clone occurred once. The chain recombines TRBV21-1 with TRBJ2-4; the DNA was not compared with TRBD1, the D call given in the table. TRBV21-1 is classified as a pseudogene. This CDR3 has 18 residues. The CDR3 DNA reads TGTGCCAGCAGCAAATATGACTTCCCACAGGGAGCCAAAAACATTCAGTACTTC. This encodes CASSKYDFPQGAKNIQYF.

The rearrangement uses TRBV19 and TRBJ2-1, with 14 bases that match TRBD2. From germline, CDR1 is LNHDA and CDR2 SQIVND (reference sequence). V shed 5 bases and J 9 bases; nucleotides not matched to a gene: 9. The CDR3 has 16 residues. The CDR3 reads CASSLTGTSGSGEQFF. The CDR3 DNA sequence: TGTGCCAGTAGTCTCACCGGGACTAGCGGGAGCGGTGAGCAGTTCTTC. The full variable domain, completed using reference TRBV19 and TRBJ2-1, is DGGITQSPKYLFRKEGQNVTLSCEQNLNHDAMYWYRQDPGQGLRLIYYSQIVNDFQKGDIAEGYSVSREKKESFPLTVTSAQKNPTAFYLCASSLTGTSGSGEQFFGPGTRLTVL.

The chain joins TRBV19 to TRBJ2-4; 12 bases match TRBD2. This CDR3 contains 16 residues. After removal of 3 bases from V and 5 bases from J, the junction contained 5 bases not matched to a gene. CDR1 and CDR2 (germline): LNHDA, SQIVND (reference sequence). The CDR3 DNA reads TGTGCCAGTAGTATTCGGACTAGCGGGATCCAAAACATTCAGTACTTC. This translates into CASSIRTSGIQNIQYF.

The chain carries TRBV29-1 and TRBJ2-3; 7 bases fit TRBD2. CDR3 length: 13 residues. The V segment lost 5 bases and the J segment 2 bases; nucleotides outside the gene matches: 4. Germline-derived CDR1 and CDR2 are SQVTM and ANQGSEA. The CDR3 is CSVLAEITDTQYF. CDR3 bases: TGCAGCGTTCTAGCGGAGATCACAGATACGCAGTATTTT.

V gene TRBV9 combines with J gene TRBJ2-7; D is ambiguous. Germline-derived CDR1 and CDR2 are SGDLS and YYNGEE. The CDR3 loop spans 14 amino acids. The V and J ends lost 0 bases and 2 bases respectively, with 9 bases between them. This chain's CDR3 is CASSVGNRAYEQYF. The CDR3 DNA sequence: TGTGCCAGCAGCGTAGGAAATCGGGCCTACGAGCAGTACTTC.

This chain uses TRBV11-2 with TRBJ1-1, with D unresolved. V was cut by 2 bases and J by 3 bases, with 13 bases left in between. The germline gives CDR1 SGHAT, CDR2 FQNNGV. This CDR3 region has 15 residues. CDR3 in DNA: TGTGCCAGCAGCTTATTGACGGGATGGGACACTGAAGCTTTCTTT. Protein product: CASSLLTGWDTEAFF.

Only a few counts were recorded for this clone. The chain has TRBV5-1 and TRBJ2-1; D perhaps matches TRBD1 (6 bases). The V end lost 4 bases, the J end lost 9 bases, and 11 bases lay between the germline ends. This CDR3 spans 12 amino acids. Looked up from germline, CDR1 is SGHRS and CDR2 is YFSETQ. CDR3 nucleotide sequence: TGCGCCAGCAGCCGGGACACGGGTGAGCAGTTCTTC. It yields the protein CASSRDTGEQFF.

The chain is built from TRBV15 and TRBJ2-5; the D gene is possibly TRBD2 (6 bases). Germline values: CDR1 LNHNV, CDR2 YYDKDF (reference sequence). The CDR3 totals 14 residues. V dropped 4 bases and J dropped 4 bases, with 13 bases sitting between them. DNA of the CDR3: TGTGCCACCAGCACCTTGGGGGGACGAGAGACCCAGTACTTC. As protein: CATSTLGGRETQYF.

J is TRBJ2-2 and V is TRBV6-5, with D possibly matching TRBD1 (5 bases). Trimming removed 4 bases from V and 2 bases from J, with 14 bases in between. Germline V gene sequence: CDR1 MNHEY, CDR2 SVGAGI. CDR3 length equals 16 residues. The CDR3 loop is CASSLSWTRNTGELFF. The DNA for the CDR3 is TGTGCCAGCAGTTTAAGCTGGACACGCAACACCGGGGAGCTGTTTTTT.

This chain connects TRBV15 to TRBJ1-5; the D is unclear. V was clipped by 3 bases and J by 4 bases, with 4 bases between them. The length of the CDR3 is 12 residues. The germline V gene has CDR1 LNHNV and CDR2 YYDKDF (reference sequence). CDR3 sequence: CATSSGNQPQHF. CDR3 coding DNA: TGTGCCACCAGCAGCGGGAATCAGCCCCAGCATTTT.

The rearrangement links TRBV6-5 to TRBJ2-3; D is perhaps TRBD2 (6 bases). There are 15 residues in the CDR3. The germline V gene encodes CDR1 MNHEY and CDR2 SVGAGI. The V and J ends lost 7 bases and 2 bases respectively, with 16 bases between them. The CDR3 loop is CASKLVGGPTDTQYF. The CDR3 DNA reads as TGTGCCAGCAAACTCGTGGGAGGACCCACAGATACGCAGTATTTT.

In nucleotides, the CDR3 is TGTGCCAGCAGCCCCAGTCGGAGGTTGGTCCAAGAGACCCAGTACTTC. Its translation is CASSPSRRLVQETQYF. This chain uses TRBV5-4 with TRBJ2-5; D is possibly TRBD2 (5 bases). V was pared by 4 bases and J by 1 base, with 17 bases between. From germline, CDR1 is SGHNT and CDR2 YYREEE (reference sequence). The CDR3 covers 16 residues.

CDR3 amino acids: CASSLPRDLVEQYF. CDR3 DNA: TGTGCCAGCAGCTTACCTCGGGACTTGGTGGAGCAGTACTTC. The V call is TRBV11-2, the J call TRBJ2-7, with D maybe TRBD2 (6 bases). Germline V gene lookup returns CDR1 SGHAT and CDR2 FQNNGV. This CDR3 is 14 amino acids long. The germline V and J ends were trimmed by 2 bases and 7 bases, with 15 bases remaining between them. Together with reference TRBV11-2 and TRBJ2-7, the CDR3 gives the full variable domain: EAGVAQSPRYKIIEKRQSVAFWCNPISGHATLYWYQQILGQGPKLLIQFQNNGVVDDSQLPKDRFSAERLKGVDSTLKIQPAKLEDSAVYLCASSLPRDLVEQYFGPGTRLTVT.

The genes are TRBV27 and TRBJ2-1, with unresolved D. Germline-derived CDR1 and CDR2 are MNHEY and SMNVEV (reference sequence). V lost 0 bases and J lost 4, with 7 bases in between. The CDR3 runs to 14 residues. CDR3 bases: TGTGCCAGCAGTTTATCGGGCCGATACAATGAGCAGTTCTTC. This encodes CASSLSGRYNEQFF.

The rearrangement links TRBV5-1 to TRBJ2-3; 8 bases are shared with TRBD2. The V gene end was trimmed by 0 bases and the J gene end by 2 bases; junction bases not matched to a gene: 2. Germline assignment: CDR1 SGHRS and CDR2 YFSETQ. The CDR3 is 15 amino acids. The CDR3 nucleotides are TGCGCCAGCAGCTTGGGTAGCGGGAACACAGATACGCAGTATTTT. Protein product: CASSLGSGNTDTQYF.

The chain is built from TRBV11-2 and TRBJ2-7, with 9 bases identical to TRBD1. With V trimmed by 4 bases and J by 2 bases, 9 bases remained unmatched. CDR3 length: 16 residues. Germline V gene sequence: CDR1 SGHAT, CDR2 FQNNGV. CDR3 DNA sequence: TGTGCCAGCAGCTCGGGGACAGGGATGTTAACCTACGAGCAGTACTTC. Residues: CASSSGTGMLTYEQYF. The full variable domain, its missing parts supplied by reference TRBV11-2 and TRBJ2-7, is EAGVAQSPRYKIIEKRQSVAFWCNPISGHATLYWYQQILGQGPKLLIQFQNNGVVDDSQLPKDRFSAERLKGVDSTLKIQPAKLEDSAVYLCASSSGTGMLTYEQYFGPGTRLTVT.

DNA for the CDR3: TGTGCCAGCAGCTTAGCGGGGGAGGTCGGGGGCTATGGCTACACCTTC. Translated, it gives CASSLAGEVGGYGYTF. The genes are TRBV7-2 and TRBJ1-2, with a tentative D call TRBD1 (5 bases). This CDR3 contains 16 residues. The V gene's germline CDR1 is SGHTA and CDR2 FQGNSA. Trimming stripped 0 bases from V and 4 bases from J, with 15 bases between.

This sequence joins TRBV14 and TRBJ2-5; no reliable D call. The CDR3 consists of 15 residues. Germline-derived CDR1 and CDR2 are SGHDN and FVKESK. V lost 4 bases and J 3 bases, leaving 15 bases between the germline ends. CDR3 amino acids: CASSRVTLREETQYF. The CDR3 DNA is TGTGCCAGCAGCCGAGTGACTTTACGAGAAGAGACCCAGTACTTC.

V usage is TRBV28 and J usage is TRBJ2-1, with D possibly TRBD2 on 7 matching bases. This CDR3 spans 15 amino acids. Germline CDR1 MDHEN, CDR2 SYDVKM. The V and J ends lost 7 bases and 3 bases respectively, with 16 bases between them. CDR3 protein: CASTLMRGGYNEQFF. The CDR3 DNA follows: TGTGCCAGCACCTTAATGAGGGGGGGCTACAATGAGCAGTTCTTC.

The rearrangement joins TRBV9 to TRBJ1-2; 9 nucleotides line up with TRBD1. The CDR3 runs 15 residues. CDR1 is SGDLS, CDR2 YYNGEE, per germline. After removal of 4 bases from V and 2 bases from J, the junction contained 6 bases not matched to a gene. CDR3 sequence reads: CASSHPGQGNYGYTF. CDR3 in DNA: TGTGCCAGCAGCCATCCTGGACAGGGGAACTATGGCTACACCTTC.